This T cell receptor (beta chain) is from a study of CD8+ T cells in alopecia areata. General study results and limits: Compared with normal scalp, lesional scalp had higher clonality and more expanded CD8+ clones.

Sequencing templates came from extracted RNA that was reverse transcribed into cDNA. The protocol was immunoSEQ multiplex PCR, while the TCRdb copy is restricted to in-frame clones and leaves out a portion. Of 98,000 or so clones detected, approximately 59% appear once; the ten largest clones hold 20% to 25%. CDR1 is SGDLS, CDR2 YYNGEE, per germline. The CDR3 contains 16 residues. With 2 bases clipped from V and 1 base from J, the junction kept 6 bases outside the gene matches. This clone was counted a few times. Its target is not known. CD4+ and CD8+ T cells were sorted from PBMCs stained for CD3, CD4 and CD8.

The rearrangement uses TRBV9 and TRBJ2-7; 10 bases align to TRBD1. This clonotype was sampled from a human donor in good health. Sequencing used CD8+ T cells sorted from blood. CDR3 sequence: CASSVEGTGASYEQYF. The CDR3 DNA reads TGTGCCAGCAGCGTGGAGGGGACAGGGGCTTCCTACGAGCAGTACTTC.